This T cell receptor beta chain was sequenced during a study of T cell changes during pregnancy in multiple sclerosis. CDR1 and CDR2 from the germline V gene are LNHDA and SQIVND (reference sequence). Trimming stripped 7 bases from V and 8 bases from J, with 18 bases between. The CDR3 totals 14 residues. TCRdb's copy holds only in-frame clones and misses some; the assay was immunoSEQ multiplex PCR. Counted here are fewer than 85,000 clones, roughly nine tenths occurring once; the ten biggest clones make up approximately 1.6%. This rearrangement joins TRBV19 to TRBJ2-1; tentatively, D is TRBD2 (6 bases). This sequence originates from a female donor in good health, enrolled as a control in a pregnancy study. The material was peripheral blood, obtained in the first trimester of pregnancy. The chain's CDR3 is CASTPVATSDEQFF. The CDR3, as DNA: TGTGCCAGTACCCCAGTGGCGACTAGTGATGAGCAGTTCTTC.